Listed below are T cell receptor beta chains from one sample, sequenced in a study of cytomegalovirus exposure and HLA in healthy donors. Assay: immunoSEQ multiplex PCR; the TCRdb copy retains only in-frame clones and omits some. The sample consists of about 150,000 clones, about three quarters of them appearing once. The specimen sequenced was PBMCs. These TCRs come from a male donor in good health and CMV-seronegative. Each CDR3 is given with its conserved first and last residue. Each record gives: clone size, D gene, J gene, V gene, CDR3 length, CDR3 protein, CDR3 DNA. A D gene is named only where the DNA matches it firmly. Part of the rows lack a size; the others show once, few, many or a class for expanded clones.

>NA|NA|TRBJ1-2|TRBV2|11
CASDTYGGYTF
TGTGCCAGCGACACCTATGGTGGCTACACCTTC
>NA|NA|TRBJ2-7|TRBV5-6|11
CASSLNYEQYF
TGTGCCAGCAGCCTAAACTACGAGCAGTACTTC
>NA|TRBD1|TRBJ2-7|TRBV12-5|12
CAEGDRAYEQYF
TGTGCTGAGGGGGACAGGGCCTACGAGCAGTACTTC
>once|NA|TRBJ2-2|TRBV6-1|14
CASISLGVTGELFF
TGTGCCAGCATTTCCCTTGGAGTTACTGGGGAGCTGTTTTTT
>NA|NA|TRBJ2-3|TRBV6-1|15
CASSERQGVGDTQYF
TGTGCCAGCAGTGAACGGCAGGGTGTTGGAGATACGCAGTATTTT
>NA|NA|TRBJ1-6|TRBV5-8|14
CASSLIQAGSPLHF
TGTGCCAGCAGCTTGATACAGGCAGGTTCACCCCTCCACTTT
>NA|TRBD1|TRBJ2-7|TRBV6-5|13
CASGTGPSYEQYF
TGTGCCAGCGGGACAGGGCCATCCTACGAGCAGTACTTC
>NA|TRBD2|TRBJ2-1|TRBV7-3|16
CASSLNLAGVGNEQFF
TGTGCCAGCAGCTTAAACCTAGCGGGAGTAGGTAATGAGCAGTTCTTC
>NA|TRBD1|TRBJ1-4|TRBV7-6|16
CASSPLDRGRDEKLFF
TGTGCCAGCAGCCCTCTCGACAGGGGACGGGATGAAAAACTGTTTTTT
>NA|NA|TRBJ1-1|TRBV29-1|11
CSVLGGNEAFF
TGCAGCGTCCTCGGGGGGAATGAAGCTTTCTTT
>few|TRBD2|TRBJ2-7|TRBV19|18
CASSVGLAFPTSSYEQYF
TGTGCCAGTAGTGTGGGACTAGCGTTCCCCACATCTTCCTACGAGCAGTACTTC
>NA|TRBD1|TRBJ1-1|TRBV19|14
CASSRDSLNTEAFF
TGTGCCAGTAGTCGGGACAGCCTAAACACTGAAGCTTTCTTT
>NA|TRBD1|TRBJ2-7|TRBV30|14
CACLGQGSGYEQYF
TGTGCCTGTCTAGGACAGGGGTCGGGCTACGAGCAGTACTTC